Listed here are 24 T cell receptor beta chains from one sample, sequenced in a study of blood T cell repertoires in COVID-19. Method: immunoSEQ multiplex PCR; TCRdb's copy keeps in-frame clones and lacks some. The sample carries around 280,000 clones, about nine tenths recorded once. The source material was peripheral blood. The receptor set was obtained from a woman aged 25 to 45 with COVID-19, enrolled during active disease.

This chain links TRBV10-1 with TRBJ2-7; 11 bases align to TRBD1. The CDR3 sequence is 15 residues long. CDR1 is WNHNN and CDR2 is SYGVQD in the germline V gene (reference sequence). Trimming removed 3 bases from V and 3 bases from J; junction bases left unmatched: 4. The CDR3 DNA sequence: TGCGCCAGCAGTGATCCGGGACAGGGGGTCTACGAGCAGTACTTC. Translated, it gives CASSDPGQGVYEQYF.

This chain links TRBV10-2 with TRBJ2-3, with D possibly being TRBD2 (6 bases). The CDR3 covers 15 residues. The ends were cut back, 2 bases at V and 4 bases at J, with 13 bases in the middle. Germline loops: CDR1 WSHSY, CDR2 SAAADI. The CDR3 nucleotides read TGCGCCAGCAGTGAGACAGGCGGGGTAGCAGATACGCAGTATTTT. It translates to CASSETGGVADTQYF.

CDR3 amino acids: CASSLQREQYF. CDR3 DNA sequence: TGTGCCAGCAGCTTACAGCGCGAGCAGTACTTC. This sequence joins TRBV11-2 and TRBJ2-7; D unclear. The V end was cut by 2 bases, the J end by 6 bases, with 5 bases between. CDR1 is SGHAT, CDR2 FQNNGV, per germline. CDR3 length equals 11 residues. Drawing the rest from reference TRBV11-2 and TRBJ2-7, the complete variable domain is EAGVAQSPRYKIIEKRQSVAFWCNPISGHATLYWYQQILGQGPKLLIQFQNNGVVDDSQLPKDRFSAERLKGVDSTLKIQPAKLEDSAVYLCASSLQREQYFGPGTRLTVT.

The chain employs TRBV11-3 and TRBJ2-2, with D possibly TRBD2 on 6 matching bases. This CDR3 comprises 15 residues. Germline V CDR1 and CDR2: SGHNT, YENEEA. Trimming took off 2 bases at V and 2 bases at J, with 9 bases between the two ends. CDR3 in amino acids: CASSLHGGNTGELFF. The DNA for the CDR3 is TGTGCCAGCAGCTTACACGGGGGAAACACCGGGGAGCTGTTTTTT. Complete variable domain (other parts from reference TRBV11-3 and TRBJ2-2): EAGVVQSPRYKIIEKKQPVAFWCNPISGHNTLYWYLQNLGQGPELLIRYENEEAVDDSQLPKDRFSAERLKGVDSTLKIQPAELGDSAVYLCASSLHGGNTGELFFGEGSRLTVL.

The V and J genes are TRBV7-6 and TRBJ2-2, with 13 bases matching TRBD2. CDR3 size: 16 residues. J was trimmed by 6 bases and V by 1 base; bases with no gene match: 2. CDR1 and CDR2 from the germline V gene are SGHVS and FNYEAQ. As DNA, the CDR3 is TGTGCCAGCAGCTTAGGGGGACTAGCGGGACCCGGGGAGCTGTTTTTT. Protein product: CASSLGGLAGPGELFF.

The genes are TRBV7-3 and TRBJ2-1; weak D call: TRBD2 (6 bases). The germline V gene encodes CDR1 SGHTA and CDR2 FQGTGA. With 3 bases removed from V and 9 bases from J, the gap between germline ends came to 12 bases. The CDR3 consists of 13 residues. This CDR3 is CASSLAGSPEQFF. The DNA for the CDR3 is TGTGCCAGCAGCTTGGCGGGAAGTCCTGAGCAGTTCTTC.

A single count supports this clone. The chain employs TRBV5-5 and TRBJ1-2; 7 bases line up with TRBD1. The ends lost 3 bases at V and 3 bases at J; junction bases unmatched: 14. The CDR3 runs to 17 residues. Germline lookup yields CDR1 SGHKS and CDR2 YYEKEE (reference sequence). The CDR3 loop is CASSYRTGTADYYGYTF. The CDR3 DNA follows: TGTGCCAGCAGCTATCGGACCGGGACAGCAGATTACTATGGCTACACCTTC. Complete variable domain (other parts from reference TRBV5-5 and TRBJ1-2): DAGVTQSPTHLIKTRGQQVTLRCSPISGHKSVSWYQQVLGQGPQFIFQYYEKEERGRGNFPDRFSARQFPNYSSELNVNALLLGDSALYLCASSYRTGTADYYGYTFGSGTRLTVV.

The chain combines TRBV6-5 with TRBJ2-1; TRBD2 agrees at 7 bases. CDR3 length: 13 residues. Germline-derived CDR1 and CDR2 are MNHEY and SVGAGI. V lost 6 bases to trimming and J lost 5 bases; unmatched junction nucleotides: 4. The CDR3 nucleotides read TGTGCCAGCAGCCGACTAGCAGACAATGAGCAGTTCTTC. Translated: CASSRLADNEQFF.

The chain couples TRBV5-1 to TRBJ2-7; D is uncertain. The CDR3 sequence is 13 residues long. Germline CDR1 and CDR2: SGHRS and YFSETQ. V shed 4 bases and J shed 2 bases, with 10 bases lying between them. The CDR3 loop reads CASSARTAYEQYF. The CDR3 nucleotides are TGCGCCAGCAGCGCCCGCACAGCCTACGAGCAGTACTTC.

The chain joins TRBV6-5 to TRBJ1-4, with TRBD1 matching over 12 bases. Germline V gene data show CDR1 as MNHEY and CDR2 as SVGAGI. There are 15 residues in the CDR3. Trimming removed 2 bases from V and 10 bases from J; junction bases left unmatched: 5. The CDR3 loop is CASSYRDRGRGKLFF. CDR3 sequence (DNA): TGTGCCAGCAGTTACAGGGACAGGGGGCGGGGAAAACTGTTTTTT.

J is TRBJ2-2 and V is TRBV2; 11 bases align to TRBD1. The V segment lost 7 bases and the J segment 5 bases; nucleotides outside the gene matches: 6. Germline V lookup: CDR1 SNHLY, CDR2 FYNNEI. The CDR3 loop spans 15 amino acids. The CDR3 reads CASKRTGGYTGELFF. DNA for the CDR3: TGTGCCAGCAAACGGACAGGGGGCTATACCGGGGAGCTGTTTTTT.

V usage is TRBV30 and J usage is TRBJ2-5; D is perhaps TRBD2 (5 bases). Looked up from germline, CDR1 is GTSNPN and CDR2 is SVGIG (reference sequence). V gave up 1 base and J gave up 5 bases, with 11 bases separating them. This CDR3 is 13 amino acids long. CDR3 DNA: TGTGCCTGGAGTGAAATCCGAGGGGAGACCCAGTACTTC. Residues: CAWSEIRGETQYF.

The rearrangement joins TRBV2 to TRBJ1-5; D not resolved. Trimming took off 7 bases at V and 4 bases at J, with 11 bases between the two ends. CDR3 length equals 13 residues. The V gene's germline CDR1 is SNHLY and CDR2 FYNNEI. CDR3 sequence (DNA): TGTGCCAGCAACGGAGGGATTAATCAGCCCCAGCATTTT. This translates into CASNGGINQPQHF.

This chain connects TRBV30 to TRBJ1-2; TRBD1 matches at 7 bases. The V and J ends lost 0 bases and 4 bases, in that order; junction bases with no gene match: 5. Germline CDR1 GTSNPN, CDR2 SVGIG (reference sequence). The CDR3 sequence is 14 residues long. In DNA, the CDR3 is TGTGCCTGGAGTGTACCAGGACAGGTCTATGGCTACACCTTC. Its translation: CAWSVPGQVYGYTF.

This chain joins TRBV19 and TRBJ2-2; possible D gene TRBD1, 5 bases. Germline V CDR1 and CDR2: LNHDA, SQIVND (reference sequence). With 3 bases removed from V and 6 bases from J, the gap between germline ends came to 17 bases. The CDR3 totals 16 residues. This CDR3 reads CASSIFSQGSPGELFF. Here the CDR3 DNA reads TGTGCCAGTAGTATCTTCTCCCAGGGATCACCCGGGGAGCTGTTTTTT.

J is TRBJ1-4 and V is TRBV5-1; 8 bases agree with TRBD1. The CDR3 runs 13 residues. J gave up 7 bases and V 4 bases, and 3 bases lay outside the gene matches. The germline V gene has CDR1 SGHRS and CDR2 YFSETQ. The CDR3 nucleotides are TGCGCCAGCAGCAGGGGACAGGCTGAAAAACTGTTTTTT. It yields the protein CASSRGQAEKLFF.

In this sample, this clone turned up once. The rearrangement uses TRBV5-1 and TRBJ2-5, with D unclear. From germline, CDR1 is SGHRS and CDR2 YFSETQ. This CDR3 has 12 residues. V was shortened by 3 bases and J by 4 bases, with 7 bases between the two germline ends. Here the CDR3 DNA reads TGCGCCAGCAGCTCCTTGAGAGAGACCCAGTACTTC. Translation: CASSSLRETQYF.

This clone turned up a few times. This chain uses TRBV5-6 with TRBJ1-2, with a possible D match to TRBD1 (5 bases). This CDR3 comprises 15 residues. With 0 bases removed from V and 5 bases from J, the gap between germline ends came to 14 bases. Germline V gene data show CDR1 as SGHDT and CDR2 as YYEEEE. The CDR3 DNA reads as TGTGCCAGCAGCTTGGTCGACCGCAGGGCTTATGGCTACACCTTC. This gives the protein CASSLVDRRAYGYTF.

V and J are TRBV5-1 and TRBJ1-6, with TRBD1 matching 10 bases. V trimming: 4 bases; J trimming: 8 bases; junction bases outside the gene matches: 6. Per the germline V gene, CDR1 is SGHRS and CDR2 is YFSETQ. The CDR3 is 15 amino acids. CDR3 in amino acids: CASSRGGTGDSPLHF. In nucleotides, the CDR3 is TGCGCCAGCAGCCGGGGAGGGACAGGGGATTCACCCCTCCACTTT.

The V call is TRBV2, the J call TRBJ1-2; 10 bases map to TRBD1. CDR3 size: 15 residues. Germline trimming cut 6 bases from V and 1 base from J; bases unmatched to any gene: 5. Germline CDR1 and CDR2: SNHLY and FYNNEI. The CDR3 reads CASRSDRGRNYGYTF. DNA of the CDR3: TGTGCCAGCAGATCAGACAGGGGGCGTAACTATGGCTACACCTTC.

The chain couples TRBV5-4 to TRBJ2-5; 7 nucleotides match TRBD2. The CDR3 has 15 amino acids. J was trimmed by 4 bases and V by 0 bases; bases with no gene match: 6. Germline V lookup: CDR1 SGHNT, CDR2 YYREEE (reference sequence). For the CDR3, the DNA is TGTGCCAGCAGCTTGGGGGGGGGAACAAGAGAGACCCAGTACTTC. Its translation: CASSLGGGTRETQYF. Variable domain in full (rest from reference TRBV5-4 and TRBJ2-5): ETGVTQSPTHLIKTRGQQVTLRCSSQSGHNTVSWYQQALGQGPQFIFQYYREEENGRGNFPPRFSGLQFPNYSSELNVNALELDDSALYLCASSLGGGTRETQYFGPGTRLLVL.

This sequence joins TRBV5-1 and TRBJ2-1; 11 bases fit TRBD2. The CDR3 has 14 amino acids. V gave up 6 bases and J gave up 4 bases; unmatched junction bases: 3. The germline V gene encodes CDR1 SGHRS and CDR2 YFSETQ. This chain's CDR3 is CASTLAGGYNEQFF. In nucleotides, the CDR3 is TGCGCCAGCACCCTAGCGGGAGGTTACAATGAGCAGTTCTTC.

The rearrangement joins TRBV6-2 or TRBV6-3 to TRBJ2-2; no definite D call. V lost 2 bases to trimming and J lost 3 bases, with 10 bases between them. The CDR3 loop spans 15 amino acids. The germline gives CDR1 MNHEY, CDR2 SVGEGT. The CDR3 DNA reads TGTGCCAGCAGTTACGGGCAGTCTTACACCGGGGAGCTGTTTTTT. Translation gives CASSYGQSYTGELFF.

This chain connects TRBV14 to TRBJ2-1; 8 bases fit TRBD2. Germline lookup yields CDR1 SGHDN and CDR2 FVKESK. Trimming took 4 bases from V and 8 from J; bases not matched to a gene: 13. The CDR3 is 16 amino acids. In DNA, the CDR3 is TGTGCCAGCAGCCCTATCGGGAGGGCCACAGCAGATGAGCAGTTCTTC. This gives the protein CASSPIGRATADEQFF.